This entry concerns a single T cell receptor beta chain. Germline V gene sequence: CDR1 SGHRS, CDR2 YFSETQ. The CDR3 runs to 14 residues. V was clipped by 1 base and J by 7 bases, with 15 bases between them. This record belongs to a study of blood T cell repertoires in COVID-19. Study background: T cells, B-cell-depleted T cells, or PBMCs provided the cDNA or gDNA that served as material.

The protocol was immunoSEQ multiplex PCR, while the TCRdb copy is restricted to in-frame clones and leaves out a portion. The sample records approximately 320,000 clones, approximately 89% being singletons. V usage is TRBV5-1 and J usage is TRBJ2-7; possibly TRBD1 for D (6 bases). The clonotype originates from a young woman with COVID-19, enrolled during active disease. The sequenced material came from peripheral blood. Written as DNA, the CDR3 is TGCGCCAGCAGCTTGTTTAACAGGGTTCAAGAGCAGTACTTC. Translation gives CASSLFNRVQEQYF.